What follows describes a single T cell receptor (beta chain). The data are from a study of blood T cell repertoires in COVID-19. Whole-study context: Samples representing acute and convalescent COVID-19 were sourced from the United States, Italy and Spain. PBMCs, B-cell-depleted T cells, or T cells were the source of the cDNA or gDNA that made up the material.

TCRdb's copy holds only in-frame clones and misses some; the assay was immunoSEQ multiplex PCR. The table lists 120,000 or so clones, about four fifths of them singletons. The receptor comes from a man in his sixties with active or convalescent COVID-19. The sequenced sample consisted of peripheral blood.

The CDR3 here is CASSEARGYGYTF. DNA for the CDR3: TGTGCCAGCAGTGAAGCCAGGGGGTATGGCTACACCTTC. The chain couples TRBV6-1 to TRBJ1-2; TRBD1 aligns across 7 bases. The CDR3 has 13 residues. Germline V gene sequence: CDR1 MNHNS, CDR2 SASEGT. J lost 5 bases, V lost 0 bases, and 0 bases had no gene match.